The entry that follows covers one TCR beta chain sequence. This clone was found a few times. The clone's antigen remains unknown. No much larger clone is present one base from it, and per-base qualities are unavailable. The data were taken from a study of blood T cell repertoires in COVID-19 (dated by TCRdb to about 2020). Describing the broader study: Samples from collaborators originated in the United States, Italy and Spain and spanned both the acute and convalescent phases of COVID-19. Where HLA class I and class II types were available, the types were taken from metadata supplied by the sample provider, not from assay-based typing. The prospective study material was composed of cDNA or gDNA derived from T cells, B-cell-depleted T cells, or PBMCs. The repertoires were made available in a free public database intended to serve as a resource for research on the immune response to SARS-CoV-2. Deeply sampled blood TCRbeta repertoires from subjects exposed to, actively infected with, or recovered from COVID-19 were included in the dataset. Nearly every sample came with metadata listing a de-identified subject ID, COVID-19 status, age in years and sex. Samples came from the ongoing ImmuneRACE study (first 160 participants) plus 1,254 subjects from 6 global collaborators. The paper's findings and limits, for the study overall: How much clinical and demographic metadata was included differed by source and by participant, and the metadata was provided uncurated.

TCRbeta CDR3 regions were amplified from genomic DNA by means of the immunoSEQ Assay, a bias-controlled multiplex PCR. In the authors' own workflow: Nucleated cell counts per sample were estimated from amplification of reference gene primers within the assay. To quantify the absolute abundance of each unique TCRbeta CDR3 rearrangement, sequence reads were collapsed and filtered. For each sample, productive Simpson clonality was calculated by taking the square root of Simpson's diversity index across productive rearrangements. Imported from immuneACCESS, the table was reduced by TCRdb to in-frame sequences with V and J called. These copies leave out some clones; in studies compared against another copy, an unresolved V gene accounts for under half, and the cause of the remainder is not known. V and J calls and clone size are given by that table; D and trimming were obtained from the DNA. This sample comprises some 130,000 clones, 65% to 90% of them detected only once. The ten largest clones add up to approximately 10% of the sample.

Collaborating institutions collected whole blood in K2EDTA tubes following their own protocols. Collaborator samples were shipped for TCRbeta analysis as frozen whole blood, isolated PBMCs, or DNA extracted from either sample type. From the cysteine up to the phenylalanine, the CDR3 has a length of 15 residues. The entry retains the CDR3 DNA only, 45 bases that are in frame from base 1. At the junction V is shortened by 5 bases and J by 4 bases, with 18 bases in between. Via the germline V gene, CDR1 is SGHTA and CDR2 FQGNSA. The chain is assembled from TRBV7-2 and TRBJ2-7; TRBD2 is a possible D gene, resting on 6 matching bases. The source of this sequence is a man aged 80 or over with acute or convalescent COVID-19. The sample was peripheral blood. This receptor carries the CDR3 CASSARTQGLYEQYF. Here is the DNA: TGTGCCAGCAGCGCCCGGACTCAGGGACTTTACGAGCAGTACTTC.